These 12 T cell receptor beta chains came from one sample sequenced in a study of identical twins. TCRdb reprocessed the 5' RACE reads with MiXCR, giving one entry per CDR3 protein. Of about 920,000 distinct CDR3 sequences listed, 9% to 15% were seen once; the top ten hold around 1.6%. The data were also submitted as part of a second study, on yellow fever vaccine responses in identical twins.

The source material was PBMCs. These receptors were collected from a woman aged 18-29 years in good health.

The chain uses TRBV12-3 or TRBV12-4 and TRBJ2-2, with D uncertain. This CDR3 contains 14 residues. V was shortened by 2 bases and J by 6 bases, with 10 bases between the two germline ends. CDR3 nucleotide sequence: TGTGCCAGCAGTTTATTCTTCGGTGCCGGGGAGCTGTTTTTT. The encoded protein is CASSLFFGAGELFF.

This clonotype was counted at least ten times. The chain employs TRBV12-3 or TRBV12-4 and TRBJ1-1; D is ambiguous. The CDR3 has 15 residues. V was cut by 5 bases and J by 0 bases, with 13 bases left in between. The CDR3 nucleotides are TGTGCCAGCAGTCCCAATCCGACCATGAACACTGAAGCTTTCTTT. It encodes CASSPNPTMNTEAFF.

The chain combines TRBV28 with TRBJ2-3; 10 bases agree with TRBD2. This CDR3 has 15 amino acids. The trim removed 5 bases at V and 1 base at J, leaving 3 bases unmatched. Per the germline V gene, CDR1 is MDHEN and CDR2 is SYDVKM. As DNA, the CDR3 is TGTGCCAGCAGTCACGGACTAGCGGGCACAGATACGCAGTATTTT. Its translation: CASSHGLAGTDTQYF.

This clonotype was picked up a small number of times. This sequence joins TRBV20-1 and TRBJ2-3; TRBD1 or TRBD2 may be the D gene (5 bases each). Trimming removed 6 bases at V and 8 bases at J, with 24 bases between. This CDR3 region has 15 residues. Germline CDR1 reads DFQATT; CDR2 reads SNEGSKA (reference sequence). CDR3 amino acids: CSARPRDPIVATQYF. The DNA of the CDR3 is TGCAGTGCCAGACCCCGGGACCCGATAGTCGCTACGCAGTATTTT.

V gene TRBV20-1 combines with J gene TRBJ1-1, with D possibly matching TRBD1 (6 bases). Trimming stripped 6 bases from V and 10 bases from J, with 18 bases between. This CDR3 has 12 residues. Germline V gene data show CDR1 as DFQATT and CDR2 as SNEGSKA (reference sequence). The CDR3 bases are TGCAGTGCGGAAGAAACAGGGAAGGGAGCTTTCTTT. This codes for CSAEETGKGAFF.

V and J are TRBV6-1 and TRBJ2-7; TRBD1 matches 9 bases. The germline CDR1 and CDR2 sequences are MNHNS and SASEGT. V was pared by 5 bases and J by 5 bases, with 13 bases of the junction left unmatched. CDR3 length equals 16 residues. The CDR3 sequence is CASSPDRGRSLDEQYF. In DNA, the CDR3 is TGTGCCAGCAGTCCGGACAGGGGCCGTTCTTTGGACGAGCAGTACTTC.

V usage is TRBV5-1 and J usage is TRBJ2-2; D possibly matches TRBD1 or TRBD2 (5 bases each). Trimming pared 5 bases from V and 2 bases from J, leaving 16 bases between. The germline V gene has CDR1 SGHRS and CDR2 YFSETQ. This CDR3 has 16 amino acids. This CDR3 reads CASRSGTETNTGELFF. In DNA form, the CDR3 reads TGCGCCAGCAGATCTGGGACGGAAACAAACACCGGGGAGCTGTTTTTT.

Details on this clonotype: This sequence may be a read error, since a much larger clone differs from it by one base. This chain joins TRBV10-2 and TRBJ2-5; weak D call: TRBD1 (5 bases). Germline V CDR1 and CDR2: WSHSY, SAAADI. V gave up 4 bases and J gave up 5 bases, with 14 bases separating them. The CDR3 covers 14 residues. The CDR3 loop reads CASSVAGQHETQYF. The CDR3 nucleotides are TGCGCCAGCAGTGTGGCAGGGCAGCATGAGACCCAGTACTTC.

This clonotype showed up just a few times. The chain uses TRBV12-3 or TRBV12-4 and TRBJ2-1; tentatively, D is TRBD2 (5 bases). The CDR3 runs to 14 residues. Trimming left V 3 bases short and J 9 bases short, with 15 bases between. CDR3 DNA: TGTGCCAGCAGTTTGAGTGGTGGCAGCGGTGAGCAGTTCTTC. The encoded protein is CASSLSGGSGEQFF.

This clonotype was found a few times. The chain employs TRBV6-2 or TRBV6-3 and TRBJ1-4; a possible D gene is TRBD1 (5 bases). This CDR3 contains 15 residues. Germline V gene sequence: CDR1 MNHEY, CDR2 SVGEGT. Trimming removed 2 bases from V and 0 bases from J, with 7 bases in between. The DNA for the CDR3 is TGTGCCAGCAGTTACGAGGGGCCAACTAATGAAAAACTGTTTTTT. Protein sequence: CASSYEGPTNEKLFF.

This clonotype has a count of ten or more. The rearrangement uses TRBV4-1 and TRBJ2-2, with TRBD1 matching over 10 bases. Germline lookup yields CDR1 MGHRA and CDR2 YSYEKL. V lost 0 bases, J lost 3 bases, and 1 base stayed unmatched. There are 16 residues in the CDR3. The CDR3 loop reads CASSQETGGYTGELFF. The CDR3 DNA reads TGCGCCAGCAGCCAAGAGACAGGGGGCTACACCGGGGAGCTGTTTTTT.

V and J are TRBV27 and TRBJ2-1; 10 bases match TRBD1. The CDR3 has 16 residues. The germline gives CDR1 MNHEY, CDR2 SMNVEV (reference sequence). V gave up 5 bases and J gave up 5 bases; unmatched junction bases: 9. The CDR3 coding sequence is TGTGCCAGCAGTATCGACAGGGGGCGATGGGACAATGAGCAGTTCTTC. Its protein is CASSIDRGRWDNEQFF.